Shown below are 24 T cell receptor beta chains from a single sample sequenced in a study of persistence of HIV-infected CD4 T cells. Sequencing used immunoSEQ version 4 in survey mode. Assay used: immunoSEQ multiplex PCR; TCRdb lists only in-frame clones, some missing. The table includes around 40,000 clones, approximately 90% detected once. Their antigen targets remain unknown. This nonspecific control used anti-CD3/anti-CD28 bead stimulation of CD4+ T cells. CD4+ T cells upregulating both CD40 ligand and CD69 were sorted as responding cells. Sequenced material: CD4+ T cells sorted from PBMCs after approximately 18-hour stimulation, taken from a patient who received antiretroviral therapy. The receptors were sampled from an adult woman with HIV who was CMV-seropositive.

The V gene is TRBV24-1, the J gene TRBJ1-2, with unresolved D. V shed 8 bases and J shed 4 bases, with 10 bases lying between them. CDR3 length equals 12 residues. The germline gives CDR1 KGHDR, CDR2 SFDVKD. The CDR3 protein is CATKGSGYGYTF. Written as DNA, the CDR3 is TGTGCCACCAAAGGGTCTGGCTATGGCTACACCTTC.

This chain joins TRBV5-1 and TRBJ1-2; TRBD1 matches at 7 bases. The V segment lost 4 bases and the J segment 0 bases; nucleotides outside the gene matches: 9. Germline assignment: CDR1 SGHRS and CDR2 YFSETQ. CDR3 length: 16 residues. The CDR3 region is CASSRGGTASNYGYTF. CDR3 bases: TGCGCCAGCAGCCGCGGTGGGACAGCCTCTAACTATGGCTACACCTTC.

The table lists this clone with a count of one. CDR3: CASSQDMLAGEELFF. DNA for the CDR3: TGTGCCAGCAGCCAAGATATGTTAGCGGGGGAGGAGCTGTTTTTT. V gene TRBV3-1 (or the pseudogene TRBV3-2) combines with J gene TRBJ2-2; 9 bases align to TRBD2. V lost 0 bases to trimming and J lost 10 bases; unmatched junction nucleotides: 6. The CDR3 spans 15 residues. Germline V gives CDR1 LGHDT, CDR2 YNNKEL (reference sequence).

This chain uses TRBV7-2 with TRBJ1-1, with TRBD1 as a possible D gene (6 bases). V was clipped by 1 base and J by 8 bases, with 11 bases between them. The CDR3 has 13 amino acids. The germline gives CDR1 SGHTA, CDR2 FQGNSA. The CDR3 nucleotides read TGTGCCAGCAGCTTAGTGCGGGGGGCGGAAGCTTTCTTT. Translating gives CASSLVRGAEAFF. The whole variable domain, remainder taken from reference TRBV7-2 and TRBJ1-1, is GAGVSQSPSNKVTEKGKDVELRCDPISGHTALYWYRQSLGQGLEFLIYFQGNSAPDKSGLPSDRFSAERTGGSVSTLTIQRTQQEDSAVYLCASSLVRGAEAFFGQGTRLTVV.

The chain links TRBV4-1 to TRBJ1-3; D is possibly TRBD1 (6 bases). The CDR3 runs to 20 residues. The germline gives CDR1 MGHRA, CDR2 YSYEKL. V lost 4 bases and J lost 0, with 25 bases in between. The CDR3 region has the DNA TGCGCCAGCAGCCGTCCCGGGACACCGACGCCTATATCCTCTGGAAACACCATATATTTT. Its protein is CASSRPGTPTPISSGNTIYF.

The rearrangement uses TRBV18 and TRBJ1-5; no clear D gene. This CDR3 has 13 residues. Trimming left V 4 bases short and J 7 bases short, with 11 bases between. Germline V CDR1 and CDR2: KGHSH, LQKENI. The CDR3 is CASSRLQAQPQHF. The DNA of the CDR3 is TGTGCCAGCTCACGACTTCAGGCCCAGCCCCAGCATTTT.

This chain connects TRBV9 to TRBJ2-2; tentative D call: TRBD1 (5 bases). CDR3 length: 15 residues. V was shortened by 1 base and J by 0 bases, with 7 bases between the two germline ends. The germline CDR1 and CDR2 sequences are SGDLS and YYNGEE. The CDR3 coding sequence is TGTGCCAGCAGCGTATTCAGGGCGAACACCGGGGAGCTGTTTTTT. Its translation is CASSVFRANTGELFF.

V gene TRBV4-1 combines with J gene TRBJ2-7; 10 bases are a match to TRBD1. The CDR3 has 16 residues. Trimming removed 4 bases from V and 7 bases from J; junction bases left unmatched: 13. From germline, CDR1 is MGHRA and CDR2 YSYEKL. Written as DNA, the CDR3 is TGCGCCAGCAGCCTTTCGCTGCCGGACAGGGGGGAGGAGCAGTACTTC. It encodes CASSLSLPDRGEEQYF.

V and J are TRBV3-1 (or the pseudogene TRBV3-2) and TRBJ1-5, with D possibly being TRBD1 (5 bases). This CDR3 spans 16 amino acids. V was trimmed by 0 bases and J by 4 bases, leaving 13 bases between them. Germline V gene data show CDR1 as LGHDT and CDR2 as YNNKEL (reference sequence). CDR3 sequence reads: CASSQDNRRGNQPQHF. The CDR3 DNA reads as TGTGCCAGCAGCCAAGATAACAGGCGAGGGAATCAGCCCCAGCATTTT.

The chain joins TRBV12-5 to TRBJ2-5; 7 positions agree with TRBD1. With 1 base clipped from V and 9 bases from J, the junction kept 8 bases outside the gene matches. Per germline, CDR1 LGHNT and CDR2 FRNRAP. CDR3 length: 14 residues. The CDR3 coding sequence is TGTGCTAGTGGTTTGGGAGGGGGCCAGGCCCCCCAGTACTTC. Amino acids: CASGLGGGQAPQYF.

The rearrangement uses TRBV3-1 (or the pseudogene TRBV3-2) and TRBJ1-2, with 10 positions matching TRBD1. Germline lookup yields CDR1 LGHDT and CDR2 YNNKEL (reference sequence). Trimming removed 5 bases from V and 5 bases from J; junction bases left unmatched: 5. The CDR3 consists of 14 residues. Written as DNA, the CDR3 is TGTGCCAGCAGCGCTGACAGGGGGCGGTATGGCTACACCTTC. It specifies CASSADRGRYGYTF.

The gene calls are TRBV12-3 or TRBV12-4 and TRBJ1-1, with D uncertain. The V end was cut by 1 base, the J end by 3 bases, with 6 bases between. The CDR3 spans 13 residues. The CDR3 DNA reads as TGTGCCAGCAGTTTAGGGCAGTACACTGAAGCTTTCTTT. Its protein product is CASSLGQYTEAFF.

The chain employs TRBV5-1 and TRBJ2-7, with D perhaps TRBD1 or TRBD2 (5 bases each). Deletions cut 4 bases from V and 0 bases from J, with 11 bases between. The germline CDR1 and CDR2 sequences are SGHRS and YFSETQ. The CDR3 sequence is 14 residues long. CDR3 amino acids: CASSLGPTSYEQYV. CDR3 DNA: TGCGCCAGCAGCCTGGGACCCACCTCCTACGAGCAGTACGTC.

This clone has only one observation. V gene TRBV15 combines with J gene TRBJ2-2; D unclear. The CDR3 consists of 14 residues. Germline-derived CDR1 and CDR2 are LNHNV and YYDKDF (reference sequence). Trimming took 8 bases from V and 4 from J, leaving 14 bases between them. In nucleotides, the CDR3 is TGTGCCACCTCACTCAGTATGGGCACCGGGGAGCTGTTTTTT. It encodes CATSLSMGTGELFF.

The CDR3 protein is CASGLVLGPNRNGYTF. In nucleotides, the CDR3 is TGTGCTAGTGGTTTGGTACTTGGTCCTAACAGAAACGGCTACACCTTC. The chain has TRBV12-5 and TRBJ1-2, with D unresolved. The CDR3 runs 16 residues. The germline V gene has CDR1 LGHNT and CDR2 FRNRAP. V was pared by 0 bases and J by 8 bases, with 19 bases between.

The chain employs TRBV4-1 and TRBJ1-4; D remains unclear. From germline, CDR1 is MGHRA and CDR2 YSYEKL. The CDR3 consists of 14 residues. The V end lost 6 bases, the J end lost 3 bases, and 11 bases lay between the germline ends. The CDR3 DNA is TGCGCCAGCAGGACTGTCTTTTCTAATGAAAAACTGTTTTTT. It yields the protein CASRTVFSNEKLFF.

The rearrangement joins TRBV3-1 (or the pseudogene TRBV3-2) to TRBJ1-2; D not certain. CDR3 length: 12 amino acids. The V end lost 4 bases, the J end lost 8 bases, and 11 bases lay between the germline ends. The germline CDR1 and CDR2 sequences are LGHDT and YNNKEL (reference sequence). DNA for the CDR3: TGTGCCAGCAGCCCCTGGAACGGCGGCTACACCTTC. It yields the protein CASSPWNGGYTF.

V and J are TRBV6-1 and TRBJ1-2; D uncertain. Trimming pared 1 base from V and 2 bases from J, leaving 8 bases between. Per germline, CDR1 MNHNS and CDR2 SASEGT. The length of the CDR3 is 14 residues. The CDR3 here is CASSEGWANYGYTF. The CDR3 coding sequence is TGTGCCAGCAGTGAAGGGTGGGCGAACTATGGCTACACCTTC.

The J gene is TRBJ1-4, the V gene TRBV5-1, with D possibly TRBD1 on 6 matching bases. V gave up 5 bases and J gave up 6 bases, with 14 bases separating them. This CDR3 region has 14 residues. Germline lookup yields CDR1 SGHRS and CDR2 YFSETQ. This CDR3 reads CASRSGTRYEKLFF. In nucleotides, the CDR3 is TGCGCCAGCAGATCCGGGACACGGTATGAAAAACTGTTTTTT.

The CDR3 reads CASSLGFGGSSYNSPLHF. In DNA form, the CDR3 reads TGCGCCAGCAGCTTGGGTTTCGGGGGAAGCTCCTATAATTCACCCCTCCACTTT. The chain joins TRBV5-1 to TRBJ1-6; D perhaps matches TRBD1 (5 bases). The V and J ends lost 0 bases and 0 bases respectively, with 13 bases between them. Germline V gene sequence: CDR1 SGHRS, CDR2 YFSETQ. The CDR3 totals 18 residues.

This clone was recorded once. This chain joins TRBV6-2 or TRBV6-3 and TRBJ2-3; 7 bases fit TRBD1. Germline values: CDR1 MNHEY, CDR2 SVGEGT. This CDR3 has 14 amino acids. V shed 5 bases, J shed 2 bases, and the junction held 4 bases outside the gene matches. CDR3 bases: TGTGCCAGCAGTCCCGGGACAGCCACAGATACGCAGTATTTT. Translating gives CASSPGTATDTQYF.

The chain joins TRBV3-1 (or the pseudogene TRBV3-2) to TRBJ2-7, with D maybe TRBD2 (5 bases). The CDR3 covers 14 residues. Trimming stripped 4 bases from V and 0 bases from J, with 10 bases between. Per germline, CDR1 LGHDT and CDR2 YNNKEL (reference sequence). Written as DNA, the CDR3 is TGTGCCAGCAGCCTCGGGAAGAGCTCCTACGAGCAGTACTTC. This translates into CASSLGKSSYEQYF.

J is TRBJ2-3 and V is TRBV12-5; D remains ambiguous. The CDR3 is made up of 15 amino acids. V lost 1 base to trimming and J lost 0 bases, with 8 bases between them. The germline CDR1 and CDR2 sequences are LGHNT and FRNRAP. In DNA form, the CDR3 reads TGTGCTAGTGGTTTGGGCGGCCCTAGCACAGATACGCAGTATTTT. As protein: CASGLGGPSTDTQYF.

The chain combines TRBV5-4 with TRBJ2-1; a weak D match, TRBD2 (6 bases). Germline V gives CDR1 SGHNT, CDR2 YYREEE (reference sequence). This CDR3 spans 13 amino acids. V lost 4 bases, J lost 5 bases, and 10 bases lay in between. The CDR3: CASSPQRDNEQFF. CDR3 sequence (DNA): TGTGCCAGCAGCCCCCAGCGGGACAATGAGCAGTTCTTC.